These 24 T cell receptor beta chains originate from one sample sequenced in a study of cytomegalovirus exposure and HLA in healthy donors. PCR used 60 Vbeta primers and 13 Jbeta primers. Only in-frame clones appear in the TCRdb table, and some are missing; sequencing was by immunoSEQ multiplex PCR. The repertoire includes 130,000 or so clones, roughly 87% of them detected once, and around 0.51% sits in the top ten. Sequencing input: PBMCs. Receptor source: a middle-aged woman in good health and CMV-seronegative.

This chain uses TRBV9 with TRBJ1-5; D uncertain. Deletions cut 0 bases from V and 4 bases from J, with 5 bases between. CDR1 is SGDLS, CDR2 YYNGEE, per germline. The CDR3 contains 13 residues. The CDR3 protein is CASSVGLNQPQHF. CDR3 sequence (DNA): TGTGCCAGCAGCGTAGGTCTTAATCAGCCCCAGCATTTT. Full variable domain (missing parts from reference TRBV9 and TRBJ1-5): DSGVTQTPKHLITATGQRVTLRCSPRSGDLSVYWYQQSLDQGLQFLIQYYNGEERAKGNILERFSAQQFPDLHSELNLSSLELGDSALYFCASSVGLNQPQHFGDGTRLSIL.

CDR3 sequence reads: CASSFHINSYEQYF. The DNA of the CDR3 is TGTGCCAGCAGCTTCCACATTAATTCCTACGAGCAGTACTTC. The gene calls are TRBV5-4 and TRBJ2-7, with D uncertain. The CDR3 runs to 14 residues. Deletions cut 2 bases from V and 1 base from J, with 10 bases between. Per the germline V gene, CDR1 is SGHNT and CDR2 is YYREEE (reference sequence).

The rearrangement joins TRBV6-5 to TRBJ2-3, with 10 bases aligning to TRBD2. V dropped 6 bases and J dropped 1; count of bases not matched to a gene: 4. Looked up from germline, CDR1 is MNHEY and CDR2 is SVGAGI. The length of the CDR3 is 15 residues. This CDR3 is CASRKGTSGTDTQYF. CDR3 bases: TGTGCCAGCAGGAAGGGGACTAGCGGCACAGATACGCAGTATTTT.

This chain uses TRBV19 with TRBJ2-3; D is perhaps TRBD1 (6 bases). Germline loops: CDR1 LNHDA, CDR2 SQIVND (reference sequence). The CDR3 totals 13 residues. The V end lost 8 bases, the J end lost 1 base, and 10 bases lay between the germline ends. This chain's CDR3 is CASGAGGTDTQYF. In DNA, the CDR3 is TGTGCCAGTGGGGCAGGGGGCACAGATACGCAGTATTTT.

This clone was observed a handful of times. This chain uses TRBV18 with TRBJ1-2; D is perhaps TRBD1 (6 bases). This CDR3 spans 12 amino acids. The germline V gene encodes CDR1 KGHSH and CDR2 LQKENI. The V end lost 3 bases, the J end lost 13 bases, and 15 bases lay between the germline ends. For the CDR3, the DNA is TGTGCCAGCTCACCGTTCCCGGGACAAGCCACCTTC. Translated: CASSPFPGQATF.

The CDR3 DNA reads as TGTGCCAGCAGGGAACAGGGTTGGACAGATACGCAGTATTTT. Amino acids: CASREQGWTDTQYF. This sequence joins TRBV5-5 and TRBJ2-3, with D perhaps TRBD1 (6 bases). Germline CDR1 reads SGHKS; CDR2 reads YYEKEE (reference sequence). V dropped 5 bases and J dropped 3 bases, with 13 bases sitting between them. The CDR3 is made up of 14 amino acids.

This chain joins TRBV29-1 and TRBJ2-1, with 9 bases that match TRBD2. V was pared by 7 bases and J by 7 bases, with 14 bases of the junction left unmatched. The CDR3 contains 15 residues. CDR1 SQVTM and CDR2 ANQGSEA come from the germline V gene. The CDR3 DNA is TGCAGCGCGGGGGGGCACGCGGGAGGGGTGAATGAGCAGTTCTTC. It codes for CSAGGHAGGVNEQFF.

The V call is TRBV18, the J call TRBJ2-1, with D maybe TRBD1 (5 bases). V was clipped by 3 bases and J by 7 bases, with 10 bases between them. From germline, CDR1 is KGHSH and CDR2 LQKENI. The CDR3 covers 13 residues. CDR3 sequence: CASSPQGMNEQFF. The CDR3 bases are TGTGCCAGCTCACCTCAGGGTATGAATGAGCAGTTCTTC.

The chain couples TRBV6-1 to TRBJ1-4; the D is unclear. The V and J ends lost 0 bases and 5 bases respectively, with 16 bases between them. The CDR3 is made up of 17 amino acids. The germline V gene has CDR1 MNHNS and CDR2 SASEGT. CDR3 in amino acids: CASSEAPTGILNEKLFF. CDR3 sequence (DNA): TGTGCCAGCAGTGAAGCACCGACCGGGATCCTAAATGAAAAACTGTTTTTT.

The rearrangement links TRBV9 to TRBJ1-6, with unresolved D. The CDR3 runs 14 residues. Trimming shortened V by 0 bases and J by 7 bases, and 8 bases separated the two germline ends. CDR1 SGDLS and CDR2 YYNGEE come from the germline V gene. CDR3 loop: CASSVETTNSPLHF. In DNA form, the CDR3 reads TGTGCCAGCAGCGTAGAGACTACGAATTCACCCCTCCACTTT.

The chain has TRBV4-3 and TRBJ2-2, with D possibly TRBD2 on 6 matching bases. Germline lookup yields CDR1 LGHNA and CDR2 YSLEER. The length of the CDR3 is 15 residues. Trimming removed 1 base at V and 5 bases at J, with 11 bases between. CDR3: CASSQVGTFTGELFF. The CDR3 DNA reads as TGCGCCAGCAGCCAAGTTGGGACTTTTACCGGGGAGCTGTTTTTT.

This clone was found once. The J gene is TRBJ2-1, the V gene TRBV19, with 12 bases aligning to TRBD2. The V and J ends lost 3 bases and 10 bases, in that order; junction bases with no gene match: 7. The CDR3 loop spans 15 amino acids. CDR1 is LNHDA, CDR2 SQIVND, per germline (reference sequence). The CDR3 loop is CASSIELAGGLEQFF. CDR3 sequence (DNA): TGTGCCAGTAGTATCGAACTAGCGGGAGGTTTGGAGCAGTTCTTC. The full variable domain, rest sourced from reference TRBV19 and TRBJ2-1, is DGGITQSPKYLFRKEGQNVTLSCEQNLNHDAMYWYRQDPGQGLRLIYYSQIVNDFQKGDIAEGYSVSREKKESFPLTVTSAQKNPTAFYLCASSIELAGGLEQFFGPGTRLTVL.

The CDR3 sequence: CASSLVPAGEQETQYF. CDR3 bases: TGTGCCAGCAGCTTAGTTCCAGCGGGGGAGCAAGAGACCCAGTACTTC. The V gene is TRBV7-2, the J gene TRBJ2-5, with TRBD2 matching over 8 bases. Trimming cost V 1 base and J 2 bases; bases outside gene matches: 6. The CDR3 runs 16 residues. Per the germline V gene, CDR1 is SGHTA and CDR2 is FQGNSA.

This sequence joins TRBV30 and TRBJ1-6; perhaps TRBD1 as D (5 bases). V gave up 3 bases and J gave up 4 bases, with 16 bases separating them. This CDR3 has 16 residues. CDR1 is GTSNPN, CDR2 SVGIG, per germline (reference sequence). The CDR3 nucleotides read TGTGCCTGGAGCTCAGGGAGGGCCCTTTATAATTCACCCCTCCACTTT. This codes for CAWSSGRALYNSPLHF.

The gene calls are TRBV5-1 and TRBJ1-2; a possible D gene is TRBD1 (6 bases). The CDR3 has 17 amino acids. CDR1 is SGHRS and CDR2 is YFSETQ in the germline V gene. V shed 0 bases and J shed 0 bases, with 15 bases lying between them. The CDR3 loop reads CASSLEGGQDANYGYTF. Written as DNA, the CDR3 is TGCGCCAGCAGCTTGGAGGGGGGGCAGGACGCTAACTATGGCTACACCTTC.

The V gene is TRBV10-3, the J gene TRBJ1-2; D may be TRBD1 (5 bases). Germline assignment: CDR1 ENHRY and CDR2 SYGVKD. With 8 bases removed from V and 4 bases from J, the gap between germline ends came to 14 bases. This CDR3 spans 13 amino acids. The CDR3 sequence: CAIGDGGVYGYTF. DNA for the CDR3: TGTGCCATCGGGGACGGCGGGGTCTATGGCTACACCTTC.

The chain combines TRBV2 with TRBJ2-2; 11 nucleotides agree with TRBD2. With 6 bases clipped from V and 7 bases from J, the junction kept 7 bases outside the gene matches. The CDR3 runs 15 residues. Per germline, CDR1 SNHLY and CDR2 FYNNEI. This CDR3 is CASSPTSGKSGELFF. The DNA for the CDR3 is TGTGCCAGCAGCCCGACTAGCGGGAAGAGCGGGGAGCTGTTTTTT.

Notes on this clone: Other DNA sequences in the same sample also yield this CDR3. CDR3: CASSLVAEETQYF. Here the CDR3 DNA reads TGTGCCAGCAGCTTGGTAGCGGAAGAGACCCAGTACTTC. The chain recombines TRBV5-4 with TRBJ2-5, with a possible D match to TRBD2 (6 bases). The germline V gene encodes CDR1 SGHNT and CDR2 YYREEE (reference sequence). Deletions cut 0 bases from V and 3 bases from J, with 6 bases between. The CDR3 consists of 13 residues.

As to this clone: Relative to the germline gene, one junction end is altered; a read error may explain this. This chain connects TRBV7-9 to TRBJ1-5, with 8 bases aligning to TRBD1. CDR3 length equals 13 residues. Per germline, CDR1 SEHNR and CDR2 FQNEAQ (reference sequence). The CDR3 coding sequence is TGTTCCAGCGGCCAGGGGGCCAACCAGCCCCAGCATTTT. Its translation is CSSGQGANQPQHF.

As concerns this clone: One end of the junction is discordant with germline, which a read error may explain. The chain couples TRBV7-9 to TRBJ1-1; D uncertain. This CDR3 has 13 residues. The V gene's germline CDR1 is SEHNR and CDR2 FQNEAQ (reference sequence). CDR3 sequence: CSSSSSTPTAAFF. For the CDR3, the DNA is TGTTCCAGCAGCTCCTCCACCCCTACAGCAGCTTTCTTT. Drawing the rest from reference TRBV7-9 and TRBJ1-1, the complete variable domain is DTGVSQNPRHKITKRGQNVTFRCDPISEHNRLYWYRQTLGQGPEFLTYFQNEAQLEKSRLLSDRFSAERPKGSFSTLEIQRTEQGDSAMYLCSSSSSTPTAAFFGQGTRLTVV.

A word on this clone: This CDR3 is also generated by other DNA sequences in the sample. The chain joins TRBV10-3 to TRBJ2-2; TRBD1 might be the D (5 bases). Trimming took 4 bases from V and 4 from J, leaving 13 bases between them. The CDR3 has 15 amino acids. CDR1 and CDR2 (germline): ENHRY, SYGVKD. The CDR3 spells CAISGGFLRTGELFF. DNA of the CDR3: TGTGCCATCAGTGGGGGCTTTCTCCGCACCGGGGAGCTGTTTTTT.

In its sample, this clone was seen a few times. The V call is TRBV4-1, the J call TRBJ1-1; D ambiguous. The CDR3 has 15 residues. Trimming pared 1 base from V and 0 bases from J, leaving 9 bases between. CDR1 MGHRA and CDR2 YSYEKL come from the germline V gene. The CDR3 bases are TGCGCCAGCAGCCAAGTGGCAGGCCTGAACACTGAAGCTTTCTTT. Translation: CASSQVAGLNTEAFF.

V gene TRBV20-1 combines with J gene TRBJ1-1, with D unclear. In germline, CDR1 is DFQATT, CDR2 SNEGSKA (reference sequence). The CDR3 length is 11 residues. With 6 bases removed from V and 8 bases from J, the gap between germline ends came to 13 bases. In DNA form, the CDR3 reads TGCAGTGCCCGAGCGGACCAGGAAGCTTTCTTT. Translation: CSARADQEAFF.

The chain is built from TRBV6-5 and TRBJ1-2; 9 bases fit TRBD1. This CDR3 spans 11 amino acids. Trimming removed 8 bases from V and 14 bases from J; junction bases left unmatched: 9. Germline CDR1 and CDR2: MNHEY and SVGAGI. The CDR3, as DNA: TGTGCCAGCGGTCGCCGGGACAGGGAAACCTTC. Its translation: CASGRRDRETF.